The clone carrying this TCR beta chain came up a few times. These data belong to a study of cytomegalovirus exposure and HLA in healthy donors. PCR employed 60 Vbeta and 13 Jbeta primers. The assay was immunoSEQ multiplex PCR, and TCRdb's table has in-frame clones only and misses some. The sample has over 70,000 clones, 80% seen once. The V end was cut by 2 bases, the J end by 3 bases, with 11 bases between. The CDR3 totals 15 residues. CDR1 and CDR2 (germline): SGHVS, FQNEAQ. Healthy bone marrow donors supplied every sample. Sequenced input: PBMCs. This chain uses TRBV7-8 with TRBJ2-1, with D maybe TRBD2 (5 bases). The sequence derives from a man aged 50 to 60 in good health and CMV-seropositive. The DNA of the CDR3 is TGTGCCAGCAGCTTAATAGCGCCCCGCTACAATGAGCAGTTCTTC. Residues: CASSLIAPRYNEQFF.